This is a list of T cell receptor beta chains from one sample in a study of blood T cells in healthy people across ages. TCRdb reprocessed the 5' RACE reads via MiXCR and lists one record per CDR3 protein. The sample records about 630,000 distinct CDR3 sequences, under 25% being singletons. The specimen was blood. All receptors come from a man between 65 and 79 years old in good health. CDR3s include the opening cysteine and the closing phenylalanine or tryptophan. The D gene is left open where the match is weak. A clone size is listed for some rows: how often the clone was seen (once, few, many), or a class if it is expanded.

D | size | J | V | CDR3 | DNA
- | - | TRBJ2-7 | TRBV6-2/TRBV6-3 | CASSSQRFLEQYF | TGTGCCAGCAGTTCCCAGCGTTTCCTCGAGCAGTACTTC
TRBD1 | - | TRBJ2-1 | TRBV5-4 | CASSLALGDRYSNEQFF | TGTGCCAGCAGCTTGGCCCTTGGGGACAGATACTCGAATGAGCAGTTCTTC
TRBD1 | many | TRBJ2-4 | TRBV6-5 | CASSYSTPGQRAKNIQYF | TGTGCCAGCAGTTACTCGACGCCGGGACAGCGAGCCAAAAACATTCAGTACTTC
- | few | TRBJ2-5 | TRBV7-3 | CASSSSVVETQYF | TGTGCCAGCAGCTCCTCCGTCGTAGAGACCCAGTACTTC
- | - | TRBJ2-7 | TRBV29-1 | CSVEGIPGSSSYEQYF | TGCAGCGTTGAAGGGATCCCGGGTTCCTCTTCCTACGAGCAGTACTTC
- | - | TRBJ1-4 | TRBV29-1 | CSVSTGPTNEKLFF | TGCAGCGTTAGCACAGGGCCAACTAATGAAAAACTGTTTTTT
TRBD1 | few | TRBJ2-4 | TRBV5-1 | CANSAGQGYKNIQYF | TGCGCCAACAGCGCTGGACAGGGCTACAAAAACATTCAGTACTTC
TRBD1 | many | TRBJ2-1 | TRBV4-1 | CASSQALGTAYNEQFF | TGCGCCAGCAGCCAGGCCCTTGGGACAGCCTACAATGAGCAGTTCTTC
TRBD2 | many | TRBJ2-1 | TRBV12-3/TRBV12-4 | CASSSLAGGSYNEQFF | TGTGCCAGCAGTTCTCTAGCGGGAGGTTCCTACAATGAGCAGTTCTTC
- | few | TRBJ2-3 | TRBV3-1 | CASSPRWDSYTQYF | TGTGCCAGCAGCCCTCGGTGGGACTCCTATACGCAGTATTTT
- | few | TRBJ2-1 | TRBV7-2 | CASSYLSEQFF | TGTGCCAGCAGCTATTTGTCTGAGCAGTTCTTC
- | - | TRBJ1-1 | TRBV9 | CATRSGGLVEAEAFF | TGTGCCACGCGATCCGGGGGCCTGGTGGAGGCTGAAGCTTTCTTT